The 5 T cell receptor beta chains given below trace back to one sample, sequenced in a study of PD-1 blockade in classical Hodgkin lymphoma. The table came from immunoSEQ multiplex PCR; TCRdb's copy has only in-frame clones and leaves some out. Among 29,000 or so clones listed, approximately 80% were seen once. Time point of the sample: cycle 4 day 1 (C4D1), after more than five weeks of nivolumab. There was relapse after autologous stem cell transplantation in every patient, and there was variation in brentuximab vedotin exposure. With magnetic negative selection, CD4+ T cells were purified from PBMCs that had been thawed. The sequencing used CD4+ T cells from blood, collected before the fourth cycle of nivolumab. These receptors were taken from a human donor with classical Hodgkin lymphoma.

The rearrangement joins TRBV7-3 to TRBJ2-6, with 7 bases identical to TRBD1. Per germline, CDR1 SGHTA and CDR2 FQGTGA. After removal of 5 bases from V and 3 bases from J, the junction contained 10 bases not matched to a gene. The CDR3 totals 17 residues. CDR3 protein: CASSPGQVIFGANVLTF. In nucleotides, the CDR3 is TGTGCCAGCAGCCCTGGACAGGTTATCTTTGGGGCCAACGTCCTGACTTTC.

This chain joins TRBV5-1 and TRBJ1-1, with D tentatively TRBD1 (6 bases). Trimming removed 5 bases from V and 1 base from J, with 12 bases in between. This CDR3 region has 14 residues. Germline V lookup: CDR1 SGHRS, CDR2 YFSETQ. The CDR3 DNA sequence: TGCGCCAGCAGTCACGACAGGACGAACACTGAAGCTTTCTTT. Translated, it gives CASSHDRTNTEAFF.

V is TRBV11-2 and J is TRBJ2-5; 16 bases are shared with TRBD2. The CDR3 loop spans 17 amino acids. Per the germline V gene, CDR1 is SGHAT and CDR2 is FQNNGV. With V trimmed by 5 bases and J by 5 bases, 8 bases remained unmatched. CDR3 in amino acids: CASSTLGLAGGQETQYF. For the CDR3, the DNA is TGTGCCAGCAGCACCTTGGGACTAGCGGGGGGGCAGGAGACCCAGTACTTC. Full variable domain (missing parts from reference TRBV11-2 and TRBJ2-5): EAGVAQSPRYKIIEKRQSVAFWCNPISGHATLYWYQQILGQGPKLLIQFQNNGVVDDSQLPKDRFSAERLKGVDSTLKIQPAKLEDSAVYLCASSTLGLAGGQETQYFGPGTRLLVL.

The rearrangement joins TRBV30 to TRBJ2-2, with unresolved D. The germline gives CDR1 GTSNPN, CDR2 SVGIG (reference sequence). This CDR3 region has 14 residues. Trimming cost V 0 bases and J 3 bases, with 8 bases left between them. CDR3 nucleotide sequence: TGTGCCTGGAGTGTGGGCACCTACACCGGGGAGCTGTTTTTT. It translates to CAWSVGTYTGELFF.

As DNA, the CDR3 is TGTGCCAGCAGCTTAGTCACCGGGGAGCTGTTTTTT. It yields the protein CASSLVTGELFF. The V and J genes are TRBV11-3 and TRBJ2-2; D unclear. This CDR3 has 12 amino acids. CDR1 and CDR2 (germline): SGHNT, YENEEA. V dropped 1 base and J dropped 4 bases, with 1 base sitting between them.